This record concerns one TCR beta chain sequence. Repertoires were generated with immunoSEQ multiplex PCR, while TCRdb's copy carries only in-frame clones and drops some. Of some 10,000 clones detected, around 82% appear once; the ten largest clones hold over 2.5%. This specimen belongs to a study of chemoradiotherapy in HPV16-positive cancers. This TCR derives from a human donor with HPV-associated anogenital cancer. The sequencing here drew on blood, taken from a patient who underwent chemoradiotherapy.

In nucleotides, the CDR3 is TGTGCCATCGGATCGGACCGATTCGCTAGCACAGATACGCAGTATTTT. Translated, it gives CAIGSDRFASTDTQYF. The chain recombines TRBV10-3 with TRBJ2-3; D not resolved. V was cut by 8 bases and J by 0 bases, with 18 bases left in between. This CDR3 contains 16 residues. From germline, CDR1 is ENHRY and CDR2 SYGVKD.